The TCR beta chain described here comes from a study of glioma-infiltrating T cells after dendritic cell vaccination. Looking at the study overall: Dendritic cells derived from monocytes and pulsed with autologous tumor lysate formed the vaccine. Three intradermal dendritic cell vaccine injections were given every two weeks.

Time point described: after dendritic cell vaccination, including at tumor progression/relapse. V shed 4 bases and J shed 4 bases, with 11 bases lying between them. The CDR3 length is 14 residues. Germline V gene sequence: CDR1 MNHEY, CDR2 SVGAGI. Primers: 60 V beta forward and 13 J beta reverse. Data came from immunoSEQ multiplex PCR; TCRdb stores just in-frame clones and leaves some out. The sample holds roughly 60,000 clones, approximately 81% seen once. The sample here was blood, taken after dendritic cell vaccination. The chain recombines TRBV6-5 with TRBJ1-5, with D unresolved. This TCR was recovered from a human donor with glioblastoma. The DNA of the CDR3 is TGTGCCAGCAGTTCTGCGGGCGGGAATCAGCCCCAGCATTTT. Translating it yields CASSSAGGNQPQHF.